A single sample gave rise to the 23 T cell receptor beta chains below, sequenced in a study of T cells in women clearing cervical HPV infection. Libraries were prepared by immunoSEQ multiplex PCR; TCRdb keeps only in-frame clonotypes and omits some of them. This sample contains roughly 42,000 clones. The sequenced material came from blood buffy coat. These receptor sequences come from a woman between 18 and 75 years old with a cervical HPV16 infection that either progressed to CIN3+ or cleared (not recorded which).

Details on this clone: The missing CDR3 end, 3 residues past where the read stops, is filled in from the germline J gene. The rearrangement joins TRBV5-4 to TRBJ2-7; the match to TRBD2 covers 8 bases. From germline, CDR1 is SGHNT and CDR2 YYREEE (reference sequence). The junction had 12 bases not matched to a gene; V was cut back by 4 bases and J by 6 bases. The length of the CDR3 is 15 residues. CDR3 bases read: TGTGCCAGCAGCCCAACGGGGCGGGGGGTTGTCGAG. As protein: CASSPTGRGVVE. Given in full, the CDR3 is CASSPTGRGVVEQYF.

In the case of this clone: Read sequence stops 3 residues before the CDR3 end, and the germline J gene provides the missing end. This sequence joins TRBV10-3 and TRBJ2-3; no firm D call. Germline V gene sequence: CDR1 ENHRY, CDR2 SYGVKD. CDR3 length: 11 amino acids. V was clipped by 3 bases and J by 6 bases, with 4 bases between them. The CDR3 sequence: CAISDMDTQYF. The CDR3 DNA, read in part, is TGTGCCATCAGTGATATGGATACG.

For this clone: The CDR3 goes on 3 residues after the read ends, and that part is filled in from the germline J gene. This chain connects TRBV5-1 to TRBJ2-3; TRBD2 might be the D (5 bases). This CDR3 has 16 residues. Trimming shortened V by 0 bases and J by 0 bases, and 11 bases separated the two germline ends. Germline V gene sequence: CDR1 SGHRS, CDR2 YFSETQ. The DNA read from the CDR3 is TGCGCCAGCAGCTTGGCCCCAGCGGCTAGCACAGATACG. Amino acids: CASSLAPAASTDT. The full CDR3 reads CASSLAPAASTDTQYF.

As to this clone: Read sequence stops 3 residues before the CDR3 end, and the germline J gene provides the missing end. The chain has TRBV20-1 and TRBJ2-3; D is possibly TRBD2 (5 bases). CDR1 is DFQATT and CDR2 is SNEGSKA in the germline V gene (reference sequence). Trimming removed 2 bases from V and 2 bases from J, with 17 bases in between. CDR3 length: 16 amino acids. CDR3 DNA, as far as it was read: TGCAGTGCTAGATCCCCCTTTGAGCGGATCACAGATACG. Its translation is CSARSPFERITDT. In full, the CDR3 is CSARSPFERITDTQYF.

As concerns this clone: Read sequence stops 3 residues before the CDR3 end, and the germline J gene provides the missing end. The chain has TRBV19 and TRBJ2-1; 15 bases fit TRBD2. The CDR3 totals 15 residues. Germline lookup yields CDR1 LNHDA and CDR2 SQIVND (reference sequence). With 11 bases clipped from V and 7 bases from J, the junction kept 9 bases outside the gene matches. This chain's CDR3 is CASGRTSGRGNEQFF. The sequenced part of the CDR3 DNA is TGTGCCTCCGGGAGGACTAGCGGGAGGGGGAATGAG.

Turning to this clone: The CDR3 is cut off 3 residues early in the read; its end comes from the germline J gene. V gene TRBV19 combines with J gene TRBJ2-1; 9 positions agree with TRBD2. This CDR3 comprises 16 residues. Germline-derived CDR1 and CDR2 are LNHDA and SQIVND (reference sequence). V dropped 7 bases and J dropped 0; count of bases not matched to a gene: 7. The CDR3 region is CASKPSGISSYNEQFF. The covered CDR3 bases are TGTGCCAGTAAACCTAGCGGGATTTCCTCCTACAATGAG.

About this clone itself: Read data end 3 residues before the CDR3 end; the end is taken from the germline J gene. This chain joins TRBV20-1 and TRBJ1-2; D is unresolved. Trimming cost V 2 bases and J 2 bases, with 12 bases left between them. CDR1 is DFQATT and CDR2 is SNEGSKA in the germline V gene (reference sequence). The CDR3 length is 14 residues. The CDR3 loop reads CSARPPGINYGYTF. The sequenced part of the CDR3 DNA is TGCAGTGCTAGACCGCCGGGGATCAACTATGGC.

In the case of this clone: The observed sequence ends 3 residues before the CDR3 terminus, with the missing tail filled in from the germline J gene. The rearrangement joins TRBV19 to TRBJ2-7, with D hard to call. V lost 2 bases, J lost 5 bases, and 4 bases lay in between. Germline-derived CDR1 and CDR2 are LNHDA and SQIVND (reference sequence). The CDR3 loop spans 11 amino acids. The sequenced CDR3 bases are TGTGCCAGTAGTATATTCAACGAG. It translates to CASSIFNE. The complete CDR3 sequence is CASSIFNEQYF.

A remark on this clone: Coverage ceases 3 residues before the CDR3 finishes, and the germline J gene fills in the end. The chain has TRBV4-1 and TRBJ2-5; 10 bases match TRBD2. Trimming cost V 4 bases and J 5 bases; bases outside gene matches: 16. Per germline, CDR1 MGHRA and CDR2 YSYEKL. This CDR3 has 18 residues. CDR3 bases read: TGCGCCAGCAGCCGGCAGGCTCAAAGCGGGGGGGGTCAGGAGACC. This sequence encodes CASSRQAQSGGGQET. The whole CDR3 reads CASSRQAQSGGGQETQYF.

Comment on this clone: The read stops 3 residues short of the end of the CDR3; the missing end is completed from the germline J gene. The rearrangement links TRBV7-2 to TRBJ2-2; D perhaps matches TRBD1 (5 bases). The CDR3 has 15 amino acids. Germline CDR1 is SGHTA and CDR2 is FQGNSA. The CDR3 loop reads CASSPLGSGANVLFF. Incomplete CDR3 DNA: TGTGCCAGCAGCCCCCTCGGGTCTGGGGCCAACGTG.

A remark on this clone: Read sequence stops 3 residues before the CDR3 end, and the germline J gene provides the missing end. The chain joins TRBV19 to TRBJ1-4; the D gene is possibly TRBD1 (6 bases). CDR3 length: 12 residues. V dropped 8 bases and J dropped 8 bases, with 12 bases sitting between them. The germline V gene has CDR1 LNHDA and CDR2 SQIVND (reference sequence). The sequenced part of the CDR3 DNA is TGTGCCAGTCGACAGAGGGGGGAAAAA. Encoded protein: CASRQRGEK. The CDR3 in full is CASRQRGEKLFF.

A remark on this clone: The read falls 3 residues short of the CDR3 end, and the missing part is taken from the germline J gene. The V and J genes are TRBV5-4 and TRBJ2-5, with 8 bases that match TRBD1. V dropped 4 bases and J dropped 6; count of bases not matched to a gene: 14. Germline loops: CDR1 SGHNT, CDR2 YYREEE (reference sequence). The CDR3 covers 16 residues. The CDR3 region is CASSTEPQGARKTQYF. CDR3 DNA, as far as it was read: TGTGCCAGCAGCACGGAACCTCAGGGGGCGAGGAAGACC.

In the case of this clone: The read halts 3 residues ahead of the CDR3 end, with the missing end drawn from the germline J gene. The chain has TRBV18 and TRBJ2-2; TRBD1 agrees at 7 bases. This CDR3 comprises 18 residues. The V and J ends lost 3 bases and 4 bases, in that order; junction bases with no gene match: 14. Germline CDR1 and CDR2: KGHSH and LQKENI. The DNA read from the CDR3 is TGTGCCAGCTCACCGCGGCACCGTACAGGGGTGGGCACCGGGGAG. This translates into CASSPRHRTGVGTGE. The whole CDR3 is CASSPRHRTGVGTGELFF. Complete variable domain (other parts from reference TRBV18 and TRBJ2-2): NAGVMQNPRHLVRRRGQEARLRCSPMKGHSHVYWYRQLPEEGLKFMVYLQKENIIDESGMPKERFSAEFPKEGPSILRIQQVVRGDSAAYFCASSPRHRTGVGTGELFFGEGSRLTVL.

Concerning this clone itself: The read gets to within 3 residues of the CDR3 end, and the germline J gene fills in the rest. This rearrangement joins TRBV19 to TRBJ2-2; the D gene is possibly TRBD1 (5 bases). Germline assignment: CDR1 LNHDA and CDR2 SQIVND (reference sequence). V lost 3 bases and J lost 7, with 15 bases in between. This CDR3 contains 15 residues. CDR3 amino acids: CASSIAGGAHGELFF. CDR3 DNA, as far as it was read: TGTGCCAGTAGTATCGCAGGTGGGGCCCACGGGGAG.

A note on this clone: Read sequence stops 3 residues before the CDR3 end, and the germline J gene provides the missing end. This chain uses TRBV7-9 with TRBJ1-1, with D unclear. Germline-derived CDR1 and CDR2 are SEHNR and FQNEAQ (reference sequence). There are 13 residues in the CDR3. The V and J ends lost 3 bases and 5 bases respectively, with 10 bases between them. CDR3 residues: CASSFGQSTEAFF. CDR3 DNA, as far as it was read: TGTGCCAGCAGCTTTGGGCAGTCTACTGAA. Full variable domain (remainder filled in from reference TRBV7-9 and TRBJ1-1): DTGVSQNPRHKITKRGQNVTFRCDPISEHNRLYWYRQTLGQGPEFLTYFQNEAQLEKSRLLSDRFSAERPKGSFSTLEIQRTEQGDSAMYLCASSFGQSTEAFFGQGTRLTVV.

Details on this clone: With the read ending 3 residues before the CDR3 end, the germline J gene is used to fill in that end. The chain recombines TRBV5-4 with TRBJ2-3; possibly TRBD2 for D (5 bases). This CDR3 is 13 amino acids long. Trimming took 0 bases from V and 6 from J, leaving 8 bases between them. Germline assignment: CDR1 SGHNT and CDR2 YYREEE (reference sequence). CDR3 protein: CASSLGRGDTQYF. The DNA read from the CDR3 is TGTGCCAGCAGCTTGGGTCGAGGGGATACG.

A note on this clone: Coverage ceases 3 residues before the CDR3 finishes, and the germline J gene fills in the end. The V call is TRBV19, the J call TRBJ1-1; TRBD1 might be the D (6 bases). The germline V gene encodes CDR1 LNHDA and CDR2 SQIVND (reference sequence). The CDR3 consists of 14 residues. Trimming took off 2 bases at V and 1 base at J, with 8 bases between the two ends. CDR3 DNA, as far as it was read: TGTGCCAGTAGTATACGAGGGGGGAACACTGAA. This codes for CASSIRGGNTE. The entire CDR3 is CASSIRGGNTEAFF.

As concerns this clone: The CDR3 end falls 3 residues outside the read, so it is completed with the germline J gene. The genes are TRBV20-1 and TRBJ2-1; 15 nucleotides align to TRBD2. Trimming at V came to 6 bases and at J to 8 bases, leaving 11 bases not matched to a gene. This CDR3 is 16 amino acids long. Per the germline V gene, CDR1 is DFQATT and CDR2 is SNEGSKA (reference sequence). The CDR3: CSARTGTSGGKHEQFF. The covered CDR3 bases are TGCAGTGCCCGGACTGGGACTAGCGGGGGGAAACATGAG.

As to this clone: The read falls 3 residues short of the CDR3 end, and the missing part is taken from the germline J gene. V and J are TRBV7-9 and TRBJ1-2, with 8 bases that match TRBD1. V was pared by 5 bases and J by 4 bases, with 6 bases of the junction left unmatched. Germline lookup yields CDR1 SEHNR and CDR2 FQNEAQ (reference sequence). This CDR3 comprises 14 residues. The CDR3 bases that were read are TGTGCCAGCAGCCCCTCAGGGGGCATCTATGGC. Amino acid sequence: CASSPSGGIYG. The complete CDR3 reads CASSPSGGIYGYTF.

Worth noting for this clone: Coverage ceases 3 residues before the CDR3 finishes, and the germline J gene fills in the end. The V gene is TRBV5-6, the J gene TRBJ2-3; no definite D call. Germline V CDR1 and CDR2: SGHDT, YYEEEE. The CDR3 has 12 amino acids. Trimming shortened V by 1 base and J by 3 bases, and 3 bases separated the two germline ends. The CDR3 loop reads CASSLLTDTQYF. The sequenced part of the CDR3 DNA is TGTGCCAGCAGCTTGCTGACAGATACG.

Notes on this clone: The observed sequence ends 3 residues before the CDR3 terminus, with the missing tail filled in from the germline J gene. The rearrangement joins TRBV5-1 to TRBJ2-6; 7 positions match TRBD1. V shed 2 bases, J shed 2 bases, and the junction held 7 bases outside the gene matches. The CDR3 loop spans 17 amino acids. Germline CDR1 is SGHRS and CDR2 is YFSETQ. Incomplete CDR3 DNA: TGCGCCAGCAGCTTTGAGGGGGCTCTTACTGGGGCCAACGTC. The encoded protein is CASSFEGALTGANV. The whole CDR3 protein is CASSFEGALTGANVLTF.

To note about this clone: The DNA ends 3 residues before the CDR3 does, and the rest of the CDR3 is filled in from the germline J gene. This rearrangement joins TRBV7-3 to TRBJ2-1; a weak D match, TRBD2 (6 bases). The CDR3 runs 13 residues. The V end lost 5 bases, the J end lost 5 bases, and 10 bases lay between the germline ends. The V gene's germline CDR1 is SGHTA and CDR2 FQGTGA. The CDR3 here is CASSRDWNNEQFF. The sequenced part of the CDR3 DNA is TGTGCCAGCAGCAGGGACTGGAACAATGAG.

Points on this clone: Sequencing ends 3 residues short of the CDR3 end; the germline J gene provides the rest. The chain has TRBV20-1 and TRBJ2-7, with a tentative D call TRBD2 (6 bases). CDR1 and CDR2 from the germline V gene are DFQATT and SNEGSKA (reference sequence). Trimming took 3 bases from V and 5 from J, leaving 14 bases between them. The CDR3 extends over 13 amino acids. This chain's CDR3 is CSARGGMGDEQYF. Incomplete CDR3 DNA: TGCAGTGCTAGGGGGGGTATGGGGGACGAG.